The present T cell receptor (beta chain) was sequenced within a study of PD-L1 blockade in urothelial cancer. Whole-study context: T cells were recovered from blood samples at a median of approximately 150,000.

This CDR3 comprises 14 residues. Germline V gives CDR1 MGHRA, CDR2 YSYEKL. With 0 bases removed from V and 6 bases from J, the gap between germline ends came to 12 bases. Profiled with immunoSEQ multiplex PCR; TCRdb holds only in-frame clones, not every one. The table includes approximately 36,000 clones, 84% detected once. Time point in this sample: peripheral blood 6 weeks after treatment start. The sample was PBMCs, taken around atezolizumab (anti-PD-L1) treatment. The genes are TRBV4-1 and TRBJ2-7, with unresolved D. The receptor was derived from a man aged 40-49 years with urothelial cancer. The DNA for the CDR3 is TGCGCCAGCAGCCAAGACCCTACCCCAGGCGAGCAGTACTTC. Translating it yields CASSQDPTPGEQYF.